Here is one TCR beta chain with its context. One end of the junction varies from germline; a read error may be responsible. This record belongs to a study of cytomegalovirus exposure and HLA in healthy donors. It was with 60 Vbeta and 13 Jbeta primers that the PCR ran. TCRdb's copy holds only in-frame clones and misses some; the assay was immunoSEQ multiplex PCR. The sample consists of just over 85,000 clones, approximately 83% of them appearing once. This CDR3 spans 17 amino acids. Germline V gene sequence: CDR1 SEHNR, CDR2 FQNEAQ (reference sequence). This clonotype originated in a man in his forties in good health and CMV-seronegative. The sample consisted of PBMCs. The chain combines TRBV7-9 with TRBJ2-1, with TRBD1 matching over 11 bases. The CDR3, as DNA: TGTTCCAGCAGCCGCGGTACTGGGACAGGGGGTTTCAATGAGCAGTTCTTC. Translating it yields CSSSRGTGTGGFNEQFF.